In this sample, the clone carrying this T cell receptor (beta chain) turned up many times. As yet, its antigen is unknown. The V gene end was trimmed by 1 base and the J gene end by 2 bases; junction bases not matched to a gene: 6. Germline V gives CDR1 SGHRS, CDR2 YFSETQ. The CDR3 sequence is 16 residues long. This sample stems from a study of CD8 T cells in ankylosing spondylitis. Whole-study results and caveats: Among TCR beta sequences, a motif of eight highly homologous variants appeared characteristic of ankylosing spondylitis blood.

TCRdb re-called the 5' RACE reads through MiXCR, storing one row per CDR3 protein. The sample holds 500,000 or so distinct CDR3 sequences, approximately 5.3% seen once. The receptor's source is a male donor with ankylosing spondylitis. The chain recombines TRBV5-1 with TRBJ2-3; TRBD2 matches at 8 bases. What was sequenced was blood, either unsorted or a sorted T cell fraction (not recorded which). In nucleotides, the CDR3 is TGCGCCAGCAGCTTGTACGGACTAGCCCTCACAGATACGCAGTATTTT. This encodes CASSLYGLALTDTQYF.